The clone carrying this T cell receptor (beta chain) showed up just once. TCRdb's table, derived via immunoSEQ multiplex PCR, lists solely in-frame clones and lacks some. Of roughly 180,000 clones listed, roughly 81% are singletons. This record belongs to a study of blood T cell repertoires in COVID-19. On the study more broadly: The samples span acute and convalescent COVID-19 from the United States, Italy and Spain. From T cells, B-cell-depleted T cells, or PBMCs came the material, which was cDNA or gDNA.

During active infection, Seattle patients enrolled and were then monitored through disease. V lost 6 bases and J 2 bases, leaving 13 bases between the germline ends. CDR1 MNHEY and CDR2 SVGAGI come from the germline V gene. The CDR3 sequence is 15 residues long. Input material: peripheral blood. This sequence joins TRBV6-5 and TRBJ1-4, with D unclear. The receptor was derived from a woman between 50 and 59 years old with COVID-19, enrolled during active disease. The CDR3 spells CASRSRGATNEKLFF. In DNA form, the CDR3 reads TGTGCCAGCAGAAGCCGGGGTGCCACTAATGAAAAACTGTTTTTT.